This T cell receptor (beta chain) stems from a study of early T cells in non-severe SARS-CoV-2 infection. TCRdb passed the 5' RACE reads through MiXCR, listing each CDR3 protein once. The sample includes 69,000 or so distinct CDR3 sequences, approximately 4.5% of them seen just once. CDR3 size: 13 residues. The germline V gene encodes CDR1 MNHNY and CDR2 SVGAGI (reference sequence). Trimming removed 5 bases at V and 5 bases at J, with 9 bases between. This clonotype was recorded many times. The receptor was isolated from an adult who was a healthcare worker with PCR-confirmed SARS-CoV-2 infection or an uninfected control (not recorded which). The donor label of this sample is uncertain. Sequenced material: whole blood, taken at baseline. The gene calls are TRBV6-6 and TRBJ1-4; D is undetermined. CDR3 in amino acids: CASSLGANEKLFF. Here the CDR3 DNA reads TGTGCCAGCAGTCTCGGTGCAAATGAAAAACTGTTTTTT.